The present T cell receptor (beta chain) was sequenced within a study of T-cell memory formation after mild COVID-19 (dated by TCRdb to 2020 to 2023). In the study overall: Most TCR sequence clusters were specific to one of the two donors. In a couple of donors, T-cell clones that expanded and contracted after mild COVID-19 were followed by sequencing TCRalpha and TCRbeta repertoires longitudinally. The cohort comprised two young, previously healthy adult volunteers, one female and one male.

The paper as a whole reports these results and caveats: Contracting CD4+ clones appeared mostly in the CM and EM memory subsets, whereas CD8+ clones were enriched in EMRA. SARS-CoV-2 specificity of the second-wave clones peaking on day 37 was not confirmed. Some responding clones were found in pre-infection memory, which suggests that pre-existing cross-reactive memory T cells took part in the SARS-CoV-2 response. Clones contracting from day 15 to 85 had balanced CD4/CD8 phenotypes, while a second wave expanding from day 15 to 37 was biased towards CD4+. The study included only a couple of mild cases, and larger cohorts that include severe cases with pre-infection samples were judged to be necessary.

Ficoll-Paque density gradient centrifugation was used to isolate PBMCs. For sequencing, an Illumina NovaSeq 6000 was employed. cDNA libraries for TCRalpha and TCRbeta were prepared by 5'RACE using constant-segment primers, with sample barcodes and unique molecular identifiers added. Trizol reagent was used to extract RNA from every sample. The libraries were amplified in two PCR steps, and the second step added a second sample barcode and Illumina TruSeq adapters. The libraries were sequenced on an Illumina NovaSeq using 2 x 150 bp paired-end reads. The authors processed their data as follows. With migec v1.2.7, reads were demultiplexed and then collapsed into UMI-guided consensus sequences. With mixcr v2.1.11, UMI consensuses were aligned to TRA and TRB V and J templates and assembled into clonotypes. Clonotypes were classified as expanded or contracted when called significant by both edgeR and NoisET, with noise models trained on biological replicates. For edgeR calls, the cutoffs were a false discovery rate-adjusted p below 0.01 and a log2 fold-change threshold of 1. As an exploratory analysis of dynamics, PCA with hierarchical clustering was applied to max-normalized trajectories of the 1000 most abundant clonotypes. Separately sequenced CD4+ and CD8+ repertoires were used to assign the CD4 or CD8 phenotype of responding clones. Through fastp at Q25 and MiXCR, TCRdb rebuilt clones from the public reads, retaining in-frame beta chains. A single entry per CDR3 protein holds the most common genes and DNA from its merged rows. TCRdb's processing, not the authors' own work, is the source of the V and J calls. Counted in this sample were about 340,000 distinct CDR3 sequences; roughly 20% of them appeared once. Of the sample, roughly a fifth is held by the ten largest clones.

V is cut by 7 bases and J by 3 bases, and the space between the germline ends is 10 bases. Reading from cysteine to phenylalanine, the CDR3 counts 13 amino acids. The kept DNA is CDR3 alone, 39 bases in frame from the first base. In the germline V gene, CDR1 corresponds to ENHRY and CDR2 to SYGVKD. With respect to this clonotype: No antigen is known for it. No per-base quality is available; no much larger clone lies one base away.

The sequence came from a man aged 18 to 29 who had mild COVID-19 (a few samples of this study predate the infection). The sample titles of this study are shuffled in the database, so cell type and time point are left out; the donor was told from shared clones. The chain uses TRBV10-3 and TRBJ1-5; the D gene cannot be resolved reliably. Sequenced material: PBMCs or a T cell subset sorted from them (not recorded which). The nucleotide sequence reads as follows: TGTGCCATCAAAGACAATACCAATCAGCCCCAGCATTTT. It encodes CAIKDNTNQPQHF.